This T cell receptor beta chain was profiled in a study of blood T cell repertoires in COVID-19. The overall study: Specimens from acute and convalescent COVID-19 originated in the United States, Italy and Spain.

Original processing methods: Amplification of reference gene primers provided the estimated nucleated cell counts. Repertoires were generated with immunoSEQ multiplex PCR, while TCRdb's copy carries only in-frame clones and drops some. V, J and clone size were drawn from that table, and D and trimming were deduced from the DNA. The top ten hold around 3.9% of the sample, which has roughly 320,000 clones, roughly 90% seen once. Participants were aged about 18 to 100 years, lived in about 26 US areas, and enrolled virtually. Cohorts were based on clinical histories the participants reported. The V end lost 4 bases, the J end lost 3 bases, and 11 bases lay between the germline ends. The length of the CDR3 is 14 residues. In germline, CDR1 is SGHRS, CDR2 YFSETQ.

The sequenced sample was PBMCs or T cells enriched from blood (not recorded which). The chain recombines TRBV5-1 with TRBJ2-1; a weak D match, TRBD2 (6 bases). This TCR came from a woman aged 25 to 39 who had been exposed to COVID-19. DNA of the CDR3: TGCGCCAGCAGCGCGGGACGGAACTACAATGAGCAGTTCTTC. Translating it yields CASSAGRNYNEQFF. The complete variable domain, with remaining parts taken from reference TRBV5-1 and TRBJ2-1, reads KAGVTQTPRYLIKTRGQQVTLSCSPISGHRSVSWYQQTPGQGLQFLFEYFSETQRNKGNFPGRFSGRQFSNSRSEMNVSTLELGDSALYLCASSAGRNYNEQFFGPGTRLTVL.